The clone carrying this T cell receptor (beta chain) was seen repeatedly, ten times or more. Its target is not known. This entry belongs to a study of T-cell memory formation after mild COVID-19. The study, taken as a whole, reports: SARS-CoV-2 specificity of second-wave clones peaking day 37 was unconfirmed. Pre-infection memory contained some responding clones, which suggested that cross-reactive memory had joined.

The CDR3 has 13 residues. Germline assignment: CDR1 MNHEY and CDR2 SMNVEV (reference sequence). V was clipped by 6 bases and J by 11 bases; unmatched bases: 4. From 5'RACE with constant-segment primers came TCR alpha and TCR beta cDNA libraries that carried sample barcodes and UMIs. TCRdb reprocessed the 5' RACE reads with MiXCR, giving one entry per CDR3 protein. The repertoire includes just under 50,000 distinct CDR3 sequences, around 10% of them detected once, and about 24% sits in the top ten. This TCR derives from a man younger than 35 who had mild COVID-19 (a few samples of this study predate the infection). Cell type and time point are not known. The material sequenced was PBMCs or a T cell subset sorted from them (not recorded which). This chain connects TRBV27 to TRBJ2-1; 13 positions match TRBD2. CDR3 nucleotides: TGTGCCAGCAGGACTAGCGGGGGGTCCCAGCAGTTCTTC. Translated, it gives CASRTSGGSQQFF.